The T cell receptor (beta chain) under discussion was sequenced for a study of multiple sclerosis patients with progressive multifocal leukoencephalopathy. The time point was: before natalizumab initiation. Before the first natalizumab infusion, T0 blood samples were taken. A word on this clone: The antigen remains undetermined.

Study-wide results and limits: Findings may reflect JC virus infection or just general immunocompromise. In most PML patients, TRB repertoires appeared less diverse by entropy.

The protocol was immunoSEQ multiplex PCR, while the TCRdb copy is restricted to in-frame clones and leaves out a portion. Here the sample spans about 32,000 clones, 80% to 95% being singletons. CDR1 and CDR2 from the germline V gene are SGHDT and YYEEEE. This CDR3 contains 16 residues. V was shortened by 0 bases and J by 1 base, with 14 bases between the two germline ends. The receptor was isolated from a man aged 25-45 years with multiple sclerosis. The specimen was PBMCs. V usage is TRBV5-6 and J usage is TRBJ2-7; either TRBD1 or TRBD2 may fit D (6 bases each). CDR3: CASSLVPGAGSYEQYF. The DNA for the CDR3 is TGTGCCAGCAGCTTGGTGCCAGGGGCGGGATCCTACGAGCAGTACTTC.